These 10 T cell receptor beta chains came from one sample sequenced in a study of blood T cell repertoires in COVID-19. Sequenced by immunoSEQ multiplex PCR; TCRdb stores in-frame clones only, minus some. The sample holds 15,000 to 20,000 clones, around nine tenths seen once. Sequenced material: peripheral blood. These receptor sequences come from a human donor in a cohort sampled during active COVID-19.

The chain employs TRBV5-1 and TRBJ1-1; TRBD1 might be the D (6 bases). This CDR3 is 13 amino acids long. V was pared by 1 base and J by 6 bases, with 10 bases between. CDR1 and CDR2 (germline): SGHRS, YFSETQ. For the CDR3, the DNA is TGCGCCAGCAGCTTGACAGGGCTACCTGAAGCTTTCTTT. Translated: CASSLTGLPEAFF.

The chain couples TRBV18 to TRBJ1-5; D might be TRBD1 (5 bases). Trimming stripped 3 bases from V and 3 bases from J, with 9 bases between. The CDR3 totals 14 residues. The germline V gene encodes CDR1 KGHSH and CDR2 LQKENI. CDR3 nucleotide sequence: TGTGCCAGCTCACCGGGGCCCAACAATCAGCCCCAGCATTTT. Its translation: CASSPGPNNQPQHF. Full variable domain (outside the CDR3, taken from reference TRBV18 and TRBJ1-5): NAGVMQNPRHLVRRRGQEARLRCSPMKGHSHVYWYRQLPEEGLKFMVYLQKENIIDESGMPKERFSAEFPKEGPSILRIQQVVRGDSAAYFCASSPGPNNQPQHFGDGTRLSIL.

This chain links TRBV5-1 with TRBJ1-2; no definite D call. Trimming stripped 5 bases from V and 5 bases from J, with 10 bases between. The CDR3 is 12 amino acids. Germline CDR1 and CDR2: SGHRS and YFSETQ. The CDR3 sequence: CASREDGYGYTF. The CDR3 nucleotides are TGCGCCAGCAGGGAGGACGGGTATGGCTACACCTTC.

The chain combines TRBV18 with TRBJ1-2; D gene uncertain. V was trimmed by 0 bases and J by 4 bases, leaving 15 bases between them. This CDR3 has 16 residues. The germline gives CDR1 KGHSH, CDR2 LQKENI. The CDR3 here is CASSPPYTNPGYGYTF. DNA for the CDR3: TGTGCCAGCTCACCACCCTATACAAATCCAGGCTATGGCTACACCTTC.

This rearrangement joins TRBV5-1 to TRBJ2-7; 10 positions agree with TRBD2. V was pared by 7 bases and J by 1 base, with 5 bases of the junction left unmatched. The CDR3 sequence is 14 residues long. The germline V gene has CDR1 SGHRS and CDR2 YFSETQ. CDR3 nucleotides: TGCGCCAGCGCGACTAGCGGGCTGTCCTACGAGCAGTACTTC. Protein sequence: CASATSGLSYEQYF.

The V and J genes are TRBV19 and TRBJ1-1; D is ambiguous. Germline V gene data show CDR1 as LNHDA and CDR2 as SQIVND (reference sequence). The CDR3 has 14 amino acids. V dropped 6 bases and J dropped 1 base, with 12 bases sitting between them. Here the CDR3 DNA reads TGTGCCAGTAGGGAGACGGGAGGGAACACTGAAGCTTTCTTT. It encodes CASRETGGNTEAFF.

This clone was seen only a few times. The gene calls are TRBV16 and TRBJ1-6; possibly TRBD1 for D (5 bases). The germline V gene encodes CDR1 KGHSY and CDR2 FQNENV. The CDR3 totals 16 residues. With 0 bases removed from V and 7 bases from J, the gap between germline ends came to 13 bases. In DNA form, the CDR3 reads TGTGCCAGCAGCCAATCAACATCAGGGAGGAATTCACCCCTCCACTTT. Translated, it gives CASSQSTSGRNSPLHF.

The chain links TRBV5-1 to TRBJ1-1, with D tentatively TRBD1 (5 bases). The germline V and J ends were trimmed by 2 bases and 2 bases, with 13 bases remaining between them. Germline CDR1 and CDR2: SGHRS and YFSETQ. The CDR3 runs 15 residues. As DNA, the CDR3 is TGCGCCAGCAGCTTCCTCCCGGGGGTTAACACTGAAGCTTTCTTT. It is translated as CASSFLPGVNTEAFF. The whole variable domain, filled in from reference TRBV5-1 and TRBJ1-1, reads KAGVTQTPRYLIKTRGQQVTLSCSPISGHRSVSWYQQTPGQGLQFLFEYFSETQRNKGNFPGRFSGRQFSNSRSEMNVSTLELGDSALYLCASSFLPGVNTEAFFGQGTRLTVV.

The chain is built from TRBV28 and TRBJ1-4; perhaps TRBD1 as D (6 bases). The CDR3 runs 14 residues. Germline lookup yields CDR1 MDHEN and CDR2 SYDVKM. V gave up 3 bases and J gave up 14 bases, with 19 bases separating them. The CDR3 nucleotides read TGTGCCAGCAGTTTTGTGTCGGACAGCAAAGGGCTGTTTTTT. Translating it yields CASSFVSDSKGLFF.

Here the CDR3 reads CASSILTGTGEQYF. Here the CDR3 DNA reads TGTGCCAGCAGCATTTTAACGGGAACGGGGGAGCAGTACTTC. The chain carries TRBV27 and TRBJ2-7; perhaps TRBD2 as D (5 bases). The CDR3 has 14 amino acids. Germline assignment: CDR1 MNHEY and CDR2 SMNVEV (reference sequence). Trimming took off 6 bases at V and 7 bases at J, with 19 bases between the two ends.